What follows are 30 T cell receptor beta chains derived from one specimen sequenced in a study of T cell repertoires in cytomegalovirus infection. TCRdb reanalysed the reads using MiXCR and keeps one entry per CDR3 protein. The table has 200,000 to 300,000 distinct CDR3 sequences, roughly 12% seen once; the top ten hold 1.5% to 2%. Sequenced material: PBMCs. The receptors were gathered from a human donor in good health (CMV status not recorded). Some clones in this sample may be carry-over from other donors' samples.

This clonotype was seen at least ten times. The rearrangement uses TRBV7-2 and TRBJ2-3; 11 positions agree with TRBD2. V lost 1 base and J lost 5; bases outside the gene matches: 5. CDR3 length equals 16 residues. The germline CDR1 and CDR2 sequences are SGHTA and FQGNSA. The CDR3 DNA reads TGTGCCAGCAGCTTAGATGGGACTAGCGGAAGAGATACGCAGTATTTT. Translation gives CASSLDGTSGRDTQYF.

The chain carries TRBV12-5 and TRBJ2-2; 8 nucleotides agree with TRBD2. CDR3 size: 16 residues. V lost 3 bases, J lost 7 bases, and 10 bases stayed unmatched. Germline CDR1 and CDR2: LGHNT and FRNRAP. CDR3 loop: CASGFYGRAVGGELFF. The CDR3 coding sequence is TGTGCTAGTGGTTTCTACGGGAGGGCCGTCGGCGGGGAGCTGTTTTTT.

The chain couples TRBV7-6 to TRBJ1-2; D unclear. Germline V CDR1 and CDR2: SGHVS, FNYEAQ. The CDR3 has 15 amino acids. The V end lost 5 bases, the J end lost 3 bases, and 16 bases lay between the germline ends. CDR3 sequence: CASSQSERGDYGYTF. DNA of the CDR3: TGTGCCAGCAGCCAATCCGAGCGGGGTGACTATGGCTACACCTTC.

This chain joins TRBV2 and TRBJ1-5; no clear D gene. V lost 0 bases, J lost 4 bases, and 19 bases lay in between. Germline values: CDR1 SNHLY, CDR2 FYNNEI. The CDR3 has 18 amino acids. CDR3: CASSEAKGPASSNQPQHF. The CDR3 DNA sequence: TGTGCCAGCAGTGAAGCTAAAGGGCCGGCCTCTAGTAATCAGCCCCAGCATTTT. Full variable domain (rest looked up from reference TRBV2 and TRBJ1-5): EPEVTQTPSHQVTQMGQEVILRCVPISNHLYFYWYRQILGQKVEFLVSFYNNEISEKSEIFDDQFSVERPDGSNFTLKIRSTKLEDSAMYFCASSEAKGPASSNQPQHFGDGTRLSIL.

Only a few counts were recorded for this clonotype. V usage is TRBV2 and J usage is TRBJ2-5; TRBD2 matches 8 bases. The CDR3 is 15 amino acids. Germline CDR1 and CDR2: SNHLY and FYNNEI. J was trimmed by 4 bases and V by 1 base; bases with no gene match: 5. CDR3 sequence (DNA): TGTGCCAGCAGTGAAGAAGGGCTAGCGGGAGAGACCCAGTACTTC. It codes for CASSEEGLAGETQYF.

This CDR3 reads CASSSLQGEQFF. The CDR3 nucleotides read TGTGCCAGCAGTTCGCTCCAGGGGGAGCAGTTCTTC. The chain carries TRBV28 and TRBJ2-1; possibly TRBD1 for D (6 bases). Germline assignment: CDR1 MDHEN and CDR2 SYDVKM. The V and J ends lost 4 bases and 10 bases respectively, with 11 bases between them. This CDR3 comprises 12 residues.

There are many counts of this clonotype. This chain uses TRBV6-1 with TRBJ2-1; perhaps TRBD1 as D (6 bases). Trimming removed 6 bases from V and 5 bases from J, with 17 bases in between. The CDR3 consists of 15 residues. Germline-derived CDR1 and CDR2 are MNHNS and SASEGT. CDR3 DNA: TGTGCCAGCAGAGCTGATTACTACAGGGACAATGAGCAGTTCTTC. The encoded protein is CASRADYYRDNEQFF.

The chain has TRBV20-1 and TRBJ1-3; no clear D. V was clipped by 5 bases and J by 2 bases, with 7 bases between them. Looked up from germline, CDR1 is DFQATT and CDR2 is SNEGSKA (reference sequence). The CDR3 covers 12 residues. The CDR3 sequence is CSAFSTGNTIYF. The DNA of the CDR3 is TGCAGTGCTTTTAGTACTGGAAACACCATATATTTT.

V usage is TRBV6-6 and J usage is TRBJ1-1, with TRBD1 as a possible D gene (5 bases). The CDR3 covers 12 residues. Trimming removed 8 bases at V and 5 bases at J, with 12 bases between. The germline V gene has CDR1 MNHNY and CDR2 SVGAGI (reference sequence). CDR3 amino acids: CASYTGETEAFF. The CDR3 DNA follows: TGTGCCAGCTACACGGGGGAGACTGAAGCTTTCTTT.

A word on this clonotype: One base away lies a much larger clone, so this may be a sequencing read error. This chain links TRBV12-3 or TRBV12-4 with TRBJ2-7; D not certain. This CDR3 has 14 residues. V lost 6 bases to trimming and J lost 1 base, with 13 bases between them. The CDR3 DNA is TGTGCCAGCAGCCTACATGTAGCTTCCTACGAGCAGTACTTC. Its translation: CASSLHVASYEQYF.

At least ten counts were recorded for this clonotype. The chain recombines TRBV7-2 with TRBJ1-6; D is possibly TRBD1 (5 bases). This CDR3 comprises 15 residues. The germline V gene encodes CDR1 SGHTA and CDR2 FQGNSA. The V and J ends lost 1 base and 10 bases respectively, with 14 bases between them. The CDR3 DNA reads TGTGCCAGCAGCTTAGAATCCAGGGAAGGGTCACCCCTCCACTTT. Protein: CASSLESREGSPLHF.

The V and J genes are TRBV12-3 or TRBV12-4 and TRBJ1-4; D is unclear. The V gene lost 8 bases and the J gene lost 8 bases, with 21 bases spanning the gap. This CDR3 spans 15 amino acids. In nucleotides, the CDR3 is TGTGCCAGCGTCTTCAGAGCGGGTGTTGGCGAAAAACTGTTTTTT. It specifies CASVFRAGVGEKLFF.

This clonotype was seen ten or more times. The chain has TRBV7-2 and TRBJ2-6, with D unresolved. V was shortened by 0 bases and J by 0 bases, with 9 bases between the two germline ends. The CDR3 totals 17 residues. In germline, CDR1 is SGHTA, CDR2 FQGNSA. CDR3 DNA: TGTGCCAGCAGCTTAGCGGGCGTAGGCTCTGGGGCCAACGTCCTGACTTTC. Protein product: CASSLAGVGSGANVLTF.

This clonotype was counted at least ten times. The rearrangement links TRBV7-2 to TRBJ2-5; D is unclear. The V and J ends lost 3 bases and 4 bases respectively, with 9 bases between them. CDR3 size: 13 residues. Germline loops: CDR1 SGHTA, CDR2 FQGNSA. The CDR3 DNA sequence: TGTGCCAGCAGCTTGATGGGCCGAGAGACCCAGTACTTC. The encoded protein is CASSLMGRETQYF.

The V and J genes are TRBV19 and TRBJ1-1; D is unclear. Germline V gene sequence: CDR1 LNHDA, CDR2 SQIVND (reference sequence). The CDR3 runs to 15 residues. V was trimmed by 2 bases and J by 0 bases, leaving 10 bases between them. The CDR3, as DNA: TGTGCCAGTAGTATACGGGCAGGAGTGAACACTGAAGCTTTCTTT. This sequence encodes CASSIRAGVNTEAFF.

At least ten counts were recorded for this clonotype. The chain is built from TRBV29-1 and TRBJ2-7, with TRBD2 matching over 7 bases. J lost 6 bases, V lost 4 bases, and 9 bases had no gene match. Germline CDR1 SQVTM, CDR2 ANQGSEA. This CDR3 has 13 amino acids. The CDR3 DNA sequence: TGCAGCGTTGCAGAGACTAGCCGGGGCGAGCAGTACTTC. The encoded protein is CSVAETSRGEQYF.

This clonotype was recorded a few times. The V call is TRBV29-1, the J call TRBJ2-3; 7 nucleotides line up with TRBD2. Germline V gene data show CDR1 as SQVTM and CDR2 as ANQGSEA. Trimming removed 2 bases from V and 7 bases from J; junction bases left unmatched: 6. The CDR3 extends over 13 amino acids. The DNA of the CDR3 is TGCAGCGTTGAACGGCGGGAGTTGAATACGCAGTATTTT. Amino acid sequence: CSVERRELNTQYF.

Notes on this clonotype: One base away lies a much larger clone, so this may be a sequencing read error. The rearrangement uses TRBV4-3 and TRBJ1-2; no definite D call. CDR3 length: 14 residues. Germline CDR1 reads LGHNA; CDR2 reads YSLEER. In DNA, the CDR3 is TGCGCCAGCAGCCCGGGGAGTGACTTCTATGGCTTCACCTTC. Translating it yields CASSPGSDFYGFTF.

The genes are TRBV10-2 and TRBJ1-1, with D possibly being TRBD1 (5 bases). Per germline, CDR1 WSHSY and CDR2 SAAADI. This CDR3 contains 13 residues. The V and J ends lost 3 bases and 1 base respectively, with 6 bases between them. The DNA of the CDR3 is TGCGCCAGCAGTGACGGACAGAACACTGAAGCTTTCTTT. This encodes CASSDGQNTEAFF.

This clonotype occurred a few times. In nucleotides, the CDR3 is TGCAGTGCTAGGGGAGGGTCGAGGGGCACAGATACGCAGTATTTT. Protein sequence: CSARGGSRGTDTQYF. The rearrangement links TRBV20-1 to TRBJ2-3; 7 positions match TRBD2. Germline values: CDR1 DFQATT, CDR2 SNEGSKA (reference sequence). The CDR3 covers 15 residues. Trimming removed 3 bases from V and 1 base from J; junction bases left unmatched: 7.

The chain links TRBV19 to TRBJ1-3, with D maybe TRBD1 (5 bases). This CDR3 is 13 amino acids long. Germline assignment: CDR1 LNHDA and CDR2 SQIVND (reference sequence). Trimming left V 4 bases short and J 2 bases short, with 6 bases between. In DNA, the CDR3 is TGTGCCAGTAGTACAGGGACTGGAAACACCATATATTTT. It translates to CASSTGTGNTIYF.

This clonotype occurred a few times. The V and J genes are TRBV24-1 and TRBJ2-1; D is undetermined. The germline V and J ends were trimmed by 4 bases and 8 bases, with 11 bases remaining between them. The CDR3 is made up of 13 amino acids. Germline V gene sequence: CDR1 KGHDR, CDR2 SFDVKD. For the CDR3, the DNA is TGTGCCACCAGTGACGAGATGGGGTATGAGCAGTTCTTC. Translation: CATSDEMGYEQFF.

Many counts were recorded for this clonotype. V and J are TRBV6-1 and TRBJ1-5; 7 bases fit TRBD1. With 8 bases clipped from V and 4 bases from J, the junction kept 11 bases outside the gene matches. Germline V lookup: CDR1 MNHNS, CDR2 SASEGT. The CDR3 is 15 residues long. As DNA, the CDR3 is TGTGCCAGCCGATCCGACAGGGACGAGAATCAGCCCCAGCATTTT. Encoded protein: CASRSDRDENQPQHF.

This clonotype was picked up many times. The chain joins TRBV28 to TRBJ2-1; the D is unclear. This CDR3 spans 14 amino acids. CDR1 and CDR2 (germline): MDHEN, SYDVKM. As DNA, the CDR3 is TGTGCTTTAGAGTCCCCCGGCGGCCTGAATGAGCAGTTCTTC. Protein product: CALESPGGLNEQFF. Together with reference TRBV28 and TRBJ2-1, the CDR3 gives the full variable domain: DVKVTQSSRYLVKRTGEKVFLECVQDMDHENMFWYRQDPGLGLRLIYFSYDVKMKEKGDIPEGYSVSREKKERFSLILESASTNQTSMYLCALESPGGLNEQFFGPGTRLTVL.

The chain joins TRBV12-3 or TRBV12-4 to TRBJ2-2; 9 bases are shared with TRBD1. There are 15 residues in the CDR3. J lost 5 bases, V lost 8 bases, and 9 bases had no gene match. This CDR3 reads CASWTGAGRTGELFF. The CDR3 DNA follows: TGTGCCAGCTGGACAGGGGCAGGAAGGACCGGGGAGCTGTTTTTT.

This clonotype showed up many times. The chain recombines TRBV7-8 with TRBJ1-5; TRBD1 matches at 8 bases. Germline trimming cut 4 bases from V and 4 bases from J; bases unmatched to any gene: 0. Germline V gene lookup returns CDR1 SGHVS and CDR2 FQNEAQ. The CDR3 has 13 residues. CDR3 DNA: TGTGCCAGCAGCTGGACAGGGAATCAGCCCCAGCATTTT. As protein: CASSWTGNQPQHF.

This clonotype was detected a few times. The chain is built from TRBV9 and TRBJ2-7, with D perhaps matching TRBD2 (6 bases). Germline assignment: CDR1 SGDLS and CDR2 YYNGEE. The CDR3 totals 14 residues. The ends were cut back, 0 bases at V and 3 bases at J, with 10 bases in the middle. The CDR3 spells CASSVASGGYEQYF. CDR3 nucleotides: TGTGCCAGCAGCGTAGCTTCCGGGGGCTACGAGCAGTACTTC.

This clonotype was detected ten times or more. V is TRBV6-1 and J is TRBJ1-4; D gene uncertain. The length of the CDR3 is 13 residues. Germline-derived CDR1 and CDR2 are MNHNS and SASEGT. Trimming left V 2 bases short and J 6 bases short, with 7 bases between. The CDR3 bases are TGTGCCAGCAGTGAAATGCGGGATGAAAAACTGTTTTTT. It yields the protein CASSEMRDEKLFF.

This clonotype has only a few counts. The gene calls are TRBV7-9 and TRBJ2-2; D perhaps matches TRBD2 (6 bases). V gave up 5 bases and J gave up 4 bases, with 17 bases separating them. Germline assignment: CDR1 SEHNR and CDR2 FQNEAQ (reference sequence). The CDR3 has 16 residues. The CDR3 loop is CASSHRDFPGTGELFF. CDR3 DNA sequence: TGTGCCAGCAGCCACCGGGACTTTCCGGGCACCGGGGAGCTGTTTTTT.

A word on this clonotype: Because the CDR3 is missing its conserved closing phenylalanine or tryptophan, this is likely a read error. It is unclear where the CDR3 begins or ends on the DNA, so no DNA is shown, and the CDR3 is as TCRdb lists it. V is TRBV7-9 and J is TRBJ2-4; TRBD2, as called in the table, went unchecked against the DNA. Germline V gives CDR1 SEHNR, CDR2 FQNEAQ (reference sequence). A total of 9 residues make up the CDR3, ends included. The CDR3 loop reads CASSALENL.